A selection of T cell receptor beta chains follows, all from one sample in a study of cytomegalovirus exposure and HLA in healthy donors. Only in-frame clones appear in the TCRdb table, and some are missing; sequencing was by immunoSEQ multiplex PCR. The sample includes 130,000 to 150,000 clones, roughly four fifths of them seen just once. The sequenced material came from PBMCs. The receptors shown here come from a woman aged 40 to 55 in good health and CMV-seronegative. The CDR3 runs from the conserved cysteine through the conserved F or W. D genes are given only for firm matches. For some rows the clone size is stated as once, few or many, or as a class when expanded; others skip it.

D,length,V,J,size,DNA,CDR3
TRBD1,16,TRBV5-1,TRBJ1-4,NA,TGCGCCAGCAGCCCAGGGGGCGGCGCAACTAATGAAAAACTGTTTTTT,CASSPGGGATNEKLFF
TRBD1,16,TRBV4-1,TRBJ1-1,NA,TGCGCCAGCAGCCGGACAGGACCAGCGTCGAGTACTGAAGCTTTCTTT,CASSRTGPASSTEAFF
NA,13,TRBV6-5,TRBJ2-7,few,TGTGCCAGCAGTGCTGGGACTTACTACGAGCAGTACTTC,CASSAGTYYEQYF
NA,15,TRBV7-9,TRBJ1-4,NA,TGTGCCAGCAGCGCCGTCGGGGAGGAAGATGAAAAACTGTTTTTT,CASSAVGEEDEKLFF
NA,12,TRBV2,TRBJ2-2,NA,TGTGCCAGCAGTCCAGAACCCGGGGAGCTGTTTTTT,CASSPEPGELFF
NA,12,TRBV29-1,TRBJ2-1,NA,TGCAGCGTCCAGGGATTGTACAATGAGCAGTTCTTC,CSVQGLYNEQFF
NA,15,TRBV5-1,TRBJ2-3,NA,TGCGCCAGCAGCGTGGACAACCCTCGCACAGATACGCAGTATTTT,CASSVDNPRTDTQYF
TRBD1,16,TRBV28,TRBJ1-5,NA,TGTGCCAGCAGCCCCGGGACAGGGGGAGTAAATCAGCCCCAGCATTTT,CASSPGTGGVNQPQHF
TRBD1,16,TRBV7-8,TRBJ1-2,NA,TGTGCCAGCAGCTTGGGTCGGGGACAGGCTAACTATGGCTACACCTTC,CASSLGRGQANYGYTF
NA,14,TRBV7-3,TRBJ2-3,NA,TGTGCCAGCAGCCTCCTCGGGGTCACAGATACGCAGTATTTT,CASSLLGVTDTQYF
NA,13,TRBV4-1,TRBJ2-3,NA,TGCGCCAGCAGCCAGACATACACAGATACGCAGTATTTT,CASSQTYTDTQYF
NA,18,TRBV15,TRBJ1-6,NA,TGTGCCACCAGCACCCCCCCAGGTCCGAGCTCCTATAATTCACCCCTCCACTTT,CATSTPPGPSSYNSPLHF
NA,14,TRBV13,TRBJ2-7,NA,TGTGCCAGCAGCTTAGCTGGCGGTACCTACGAGCAGTACTTC,CASSLAGGTYEQYF
NA,14,TRBV29-1,TRBJ1-1,NA,TGCAGCGTTGATTTGCGGGAATCGAACACTGAAGCTTTCTTT,CSVDLRESNTEAFF
TRBD2,14,TRBV5-1,TRBJ2-7,few,TGCGCCAGCAGCTTGGACCGGGGGGTCTACGAGCAGTACTTC,CASSLDRGVYEQYF
NA,13,TRBV29-1,TRBJ1-1,NA,TGCAGCGTGTACAGGGATATGAACACTGAAGCTTTCTTT,CSVYRDMNTEAFF
TRBD1,16,TRBV28,TRBJ2-1,NA,TGTGCCAGCAGTTCGTCCGGGACAGCGGACTACAATGAGCAGTTCTTC,CASSSSGTADYNEQFF
TRBD2,15,TRBV5-1,TRBJ2-7,NA,TGCGCCAGCAGCTTGGGTGCGGGGGAGTCCTACGAGCAGTACTTC,CASSLGAGESYEQYF
NA,15,TRBV2,TRBJ2-1,NA,TGTGCCAGCAGTGAAGGGCTCGCAGGGTACAATGAGCAGTTCTTC,CASSEGLAGYNEQFF
TRBD1,16,TRBV7-9,TRBJ1-1,NA,TGTGCCAGCAGCTTAGCGACAGGGGGCTTTCGGACTGAAGCTTTCTTT,CASSLATGGFRTEAFF
TRBD1,13,TRBV6-5,TRBJ1-2,few,TGTGCCACCTTAGGGACAGACCAATATGGCTACACCTTC,CATLGTDQYGYTF
TRBD1,14,TRBV30,TRBJ1-2,NA,TGTGCCTGGAGTGAAGGACAGGGGAACTATGGCTACACCTTC,CAWSEGQGNYGYTF
TRBD2,14,TRBV6-4,TRBJ2-3,NA,TGTGCCAGCAGTGGAGCGGGGGGCACAGATACGCAGTATTTT,CASSGAGGTDTQYF
NA,15,TRBV5-1,TRBJ2-5,NA,TGCGCCAGCAGCTTGGCAGGGTCCGGACAAGAGACCCAGTACTTC,CASSLAGSGQETQYF
TRBD1,16,TRBV7-6,TRBJ1-4,few,TGTGCCAGCAGTCAGCCGGGACAGGAAGAAGGTGAAAAACTGTTTTTT,CASSQPGQEEGEKLFF
NA,17,TRBV11-2,TRBJ2-1,NA,TGTGCCAGCAGCCATACGGTAAAGGGGGATTCCTACAATGAGCAGTTCTTC,CASSHTVKGDSYNEQFF
TRBD1,12,TRBV2,TRBJ2-5,NA,TGTGCCAGCGGGGGGACAGGGGAGACCCAGTACTTC,CASGGTGETQYF
TRBD2,15,TRBV6-6,TRBJ2-1,few,TGTGCCAGCAGTTATATCGGGGGGGCCTACAATGAGCAGTTCTTC,CASSYIGGAYNEQFF
NA,13,TRBV2,TRBJ2-2,few,TGTGCCACCCGGGGGGCCTCCACCGGGGAGCTGTTTTTT,CATRGASTGELFF
TRBD1,15,TRBV15,TRBJ1-2,once,TGTGCCACCAGCAGAGTTTTAAGACAGGGTGTGGGCTACACCTTC,CATSRVLRQGVGYTF
NA,12,TRBV5-5,TRBJ1-2,NA,TGTGCCAGCAGCTTGAGCCACTATGGCTACACCTTC,CASSLSHYGYTF
TRBD1,13,TRBV5-8,TRBJ2-5,NA,TGTGCCAGCAGCCCGGGACAGCAAGAGACCCAGTACTTC,CASSPGQQETQYF
TRBD2,13,TRBV7-9,TRBJ2-1,NA,TGTGCCAGTAGCGGGGGCGTATACAATGAGCAGTTCTTC,CASSGGVYNEQFF
TRBD2,17,TRBV2,TRBJ2-2,few,TGTGCCAGCAGTACCATGGGAGTAGCGGGGCTCACCGGGGAGCTGTTTTTT,CASSTMGVAGLTGELFF
NA,13,TRBV19,TRBJ1-5,NA,TGTGCCAGTAGTACTGAGTCCAATCAGCCCCAGCATTTT,CASSTESNQPQHF
TRBD1,16,TRBV4-1,TRBJ2-2,NA,TGCGCCAGCAGCCAGGTTCAGGGGGCGAGAACCGGGGAGCTGTTTTTT,CASSQVQGARTGELFF
NA,11,TRBV6-5,TRBJ2-1,NA,TGTGCCAGCAGCAGGGATGCTGAGCAGTTCTTC,CASSRDAEQFF
NA,14,TRBV19,TRBJ1-2,NA,TGTGCCAGTAGCGACGCGGGGGATAACTATGGCTACACCTTC,CASSDAGDNYGYTF